These 24 T cell receptor beta chains originate from one sample sequenced in a study of blood T cell repertoires in COVID-19. Using immunoSEQ multiplex PCR, the repertoire was profiled, and TCRdb retains in-frame clones only, with some absent. The data contain about 300,000 clones, about nine tenths of them singletons. The sequencing sample was made of peripheral blood. The source of these receptors is a woman in her twenties or thirties with COVID-19, enrolled during active disease.

V and J are TRBV18 and TRBJ1-4, with D maybe TRBD1 (5 bases). From germline, CDR1 is KGHSH and CDR2 LQKENI. The germline V and J ends were trimmed by 3 bases and 8 bases, with 16 bases remaining between them. The length of the CDR3 is 15 residues. The CDR3 coding sequence is TGTGCCAGCTCACCGTCTACAGGAATGGGCGAAAAACTGTTTTTT. It codes for CASSPSTGMGEKLFF.

The CDR3 DNA reads as TGTGCCAGCAGCTTAGTGGGGGGGCCCTATAGCAATCAGCCCCAGCATTTT. Its protein product is CASSLVGGPYSNQPQHF. The chain joins TRBV7-2 to TRBJ1-5; perhaps TRBD1 as D (6 bases). This CDR3 spans 17 amino acids. Trimming took off 1 base at V and 0 bases at J, with 13 bases between the two ends. Germline CDR1 SGHTA, CDR2 FQGNSA.

The J gene is TRBJ2-7, the V gene TRBV27, with 12 nucleotides matching TRBD2. CDR1 and CDR2 (germline): MNHEY, SMNVEV (reference sequence). Trimming at V came to 8 bases and at J to 3 bases, leaving 5 bases not matched to a gene. This CDR3 has 14 amino acids. In DNA form, the CDR3 reads TGTGCCAGCGGGAGGACTAGCGGGAACTACGAGCAGTACTTC. This sequence encodes CASGRTSGNYEQYF.

V is TRBV19 and J is TRBJ2-2; TRBD2 aligns across 9 bases. From germline, CDR1 is LNHDA and CDR2 SQIVND (reference sequence). V was clipped by 5 bases and J by 1 base; unmatched bases: 2. This CDR3 comprises 15 residues. CDR3 nucleotides: TGTGCCAGTAGTGGACTAGCGAAGAACACCGGGGAGCTGTTTTTT. Protein: CASSGLAKNTGELFF.

The gene calls are TRBV19 and TRBJ2-7; TRBD2 might be the D (6 bases). Trimming removed 5 bases at V and 3 bases at J, with 14 bases between. CDR1 and CDR2 from the germline V gene are LNHDA and SQIVND (reference sequence). This CDR3 contains 14 residues. The CDR3 reads CASSPSPGSYEQYF. The CDR3 bases are TGTGCCAGTAGTCCCAGCCCCGGGAGCTACGAGCAGTACTTC.

The count of this clone is one. The rearrangement joins TRBV4-1 to TRBJ2-4, with a weak D call TRBD2 (5 bases). The V end was cut by 1 base, the J end by 8 bases, with 12 bases between. CDR3 length: 14 amino acids. The germline V gene encodes CDR1 MGHRA and CDR2 YSYEKL. In DNA, the CDR3 is TGCGCCAGCAGCCAAGCCCTCGGGATCTACATTCAGTACTTC. It specifies CASSQALGIYIQYF.

The chain links TRBV5-1 to TRBJ2-1, with 11 bases lining up with TRBD1. Trimming cost V 4 bases and J 7 bases; bases outside gene matches: 4. From germline, CDR1 is SGHRS and CDR2 YFSETQ. The CDR3 consists of 14 residues. CDR3: CASSRGQGENEQFF. CDR3 bases: TGCGCCAGCAGCCGGGGACAGGGGGAGAATGAGCAGTTCTTC.

The V and J genes are TRBV6-2 or TRBV6-3 and TRBJ2-1, with TRBD2 matching over 10 bases. The germline CDR1 and CDR2 sequences are MNHEY and SVGEGT. Trimming at V came to 2 bases and at J to 4 bases, leaving 8 bases not matched to a gene. This CDR3 has 17 residues. CDR3 amino acids: CASSYERTSGFYNEQFF. In DNA form, the CDR3 reads TGTGCCAGCAGTTACGAAAGGACTAGCGGTTTTTACAATGAGCAGTTCTTC.

This clone was counted only a few times. V and J are TRBV2 and TRBJ2-3; TRBD1 matches at 7 bases. Germline CDR1 and CDR2: SNHLY and FYNNEI. This CDR3 is built from 13 residues. V was clipped by 7 bases and J by 9 bases; unmatched bases: 10. CDR3 nucleotides: TGTGCCAGCAAGGGACAGCTTCGTATCACGCAGTATTTT. It specifies CASKGQLRITQYF.

In the case of this clone: Other nucleotide sequences in the sample specify the same CDR3. J is TRBJ1-1 and V is TRBV7-9; 7 nucleotides line up with TRBD1. CDR3 length: 12 amino acids. Germline CDR1 reads SEHNR; CDR2 reads FQNEAQ (reference sequence). V trimming: 6 bases; J trimming: 4 bases; junction bases outside the gene matches: 2. In DNA form, the CDR3 reads TGTGCCAGCAGTCAGGGGGGCACTGAAGCTTTCTTT. It translates to CASSQGGTEAFF.

V usage is TRBV15 and J usage is TRBJ2-5; D remains unclear. Germline assignment: CDR1 LNHNV and CDR2 YYDKDF (reference sequence). V was clipped by 5 bases and J by 0 bases, with 4 bases between them. CDR3 length equals 12 residues. The CDR3 DNA is TGTGCCACCAGCCTGTACCAAGAGACCCAGTACTTC. This gives the protein CATSLYQETQYF.

The chain combines TRBV12-5 with TRBJ1-1, with TRBD1 as a possible D gene (6 bases). V was cut by 2 bases and J by 5 bases, with 15 bases left in between. The CDR3 is 15 amino acids. Germline CDR1 and CDR2: LGHNT and FRNRAP. CDR3 amino acids: CASGLSIRGGTEAFF. Here the CDR3 DNA reads TGTGCTAGTGGTTTGTCCATCAGGGGAGGGACTGAAGCTTTCTTT.

This clone was seen more than once but under ten times. The genes are TRBV2 and TRBJ1-1; D is ambiguous. Trimming removed 3 bases from V and 3 bases from J, with 17 bases in between. The CDR3 has 16 residues. Germline V gene sequence: CDR1 SNHLY, CDR2 FYNNEI. The CDR3 bases are TGTGCCAGCAGTGACGAGGTTTCCGGGTGGGACACTGAAGCTTTCTTT. This codes for CASSDEVSGWDTEAFF.

This clone has only one observation. This chain joins TRBV6-1 and TRBJ1-4; no clear D gene. The CDR3 has 13 amino acids. The germline gives CDR1 MNHNS, CDR2 SASEGT. Trimming cost V 2 bases and J 8 bases, with 9 bases left between them. The CDR3 nucleotides read TGTGCCAGCAGTGAATCGGGGAGGGAAAAACTGTTTTTT. Amino acid sequence: CASSESGREKLFF.

V and J are TRBV7-9 and TRBJ1-1; D is possibly TRBD1 (6 bases). CDR3 length equals 14 residues. The germline V and J ends were trimmed by 0 bases and 4 bases, with 9 bases remaining between them. Germline assignment: CDR1 SEHNR and CDR2 FQNEAQ (reference sequence). The CDR3 spells CASSLAGAFTEAFF. Written as DNA, the CDR3 is TGTGCCAGCAGCTTAGCGGGGGCCTTCACTGAAGCTTTCTTT.

This chain connects TRBV6-1 to TRBJ1-1, with D possibly TRBD1 on 5 matching bases. The CDR3 length is 16 residues. Per the germline V gene, CDR1 is MNHNS and CDR2 is SASEGT. Deletions cut 4 bases from V and 0 bases from J, with 15 bases between. The CDR3, as DNA: TGTGCCAGCAGTGTGTCGTGGGGGGATATGAACACTGAAGCTTTCTTT. It codes for CASSVSWGDMNTEAFF.

This chain joins TRBV20-1 and TRBJ2-1; TRBD1 agrees at 9 bases. There are 14 residues in the CDR3. V shed 3 bases, J shed 4 bases, and the junction held 4 bases outside the gene matches. Germline V lookup: CDR1 DFQATT, CDR2 SNEGSKA (reference sequence). The CDR3 DNA sequence: TGCAGTGCTAGTTCGACAGGGGGATACAATGAGCAGTTCTTC. Amino acids: CSASSTGGYNEQFF.

J is TRBJ1-1 and V is TRBV27; TRBD1 matches 7 bases. CDR1 is MNHEY and CDR2 is SMNVEV in the germline V gene (reference sequence). Trimming cost V 7 bases and J 0 bases; bases outside gene matches: 5. CDR3 length: 14 amino acids. CDR3 nucleotide sequence: TGTGCCAGCAACGAACAGGGGCTGAACACTGAAGCTTTCTTT. Amino acids: CASNEQGLNTEAFF.

The V gene is TRBV5-6, the J gene TRBJ2-7; 7 bases match TRBD1. The V gene end was trimmed by 3 bases and the J gene end by 0 bases; junction bases not matched to a gene: 6. The CDR3 has 15 residues. CDR1 SGHDT and CDR2 YYEEEE come from the germline V gene. The CDR3 DNA is TGTGCCAGCAGCTCGGACAGGCGGAACTCCTACGAGCAGTACTTC. Protein sequence: CASSSDRRNSYEQYF.

This chain uses TRBV4-1 with TRBJ1-2; D possibly corresponds to TRBD1 (6 bases). The length of the CDR3 is 14 residues. Trimming took off 1 base at V and 1 base at J, with 7 bases between the two ends. CDR1 is MGHRA and CDR2 is YSYEKL in the germline V gene. The CDR3 loop is CASSQGTVNYGYTF. CDR3 coding DNA: TGCGCCAGCAGCCAAGGGACAGTTAACTATGGCTACACCTTC.

The V call is TRBV5-5, the J call TRBJ1-5; D perhaps matches TRBD1 (6 bases). Germline V lookup: CDR1 SGHKS, CDR2 YYEKEE (reference sequence). The CDR3 extends over 16 amino acids. V was trimmed by 0 bases and J by 1 base, leaving 11 bases between them. Here the CDR3 reads CASSLEGEGSNQPQHF. As DNA, the CDR3 is TGTGCCAGCAGCTTGGAGGGGGAGGGGAGCAATCAGCCCCAGCATTTT.

This chain joins TRBV9 and TRBJ2-1; no firm D call. Germline V gene sequence: CDR1 SGDLS, CDR2 YYNGEE. The CDR3 has 13 amino acids. The germline V and J ends were trimmed by 4 bases and 0 bases, with 5 bases remaining between them. The CDR3 reads CASSSSSYNEQFF. The DNA of the CDR3 is TGTGCCAGCAGCTCGAGCTCCTACAATGAGCAGTTCTTC.

This clone is a singleton in its sample. CDR3 sequence (DNA): TGTGCCAGCAGTGAAATGGGTAGCGGGACTTACGAGCAGTACTTC. Its protein is CASSEMGSGTYEQYF. V gene TRBV6-1 combines with J gene TRBJ2-7; 8 bases are a match to TRBD2. V lost 2 bases to trimming and J lost 4 bases; unmatched junction nucleotides: 7. Germline-derived CDR1 and CDR2 are MNHNS and SASEGT. The CDR3 is made up of 15 amino acids.

For this clone: In the same sample, other DNA sequences code for this CDR3. V and J are TRBV18 and TRBJ1-5; D call uncertain. Germline values: CDR1 KGHSH, CDR2 LQKENI. The CDR3 runs 14 residues. V lost 2 bases and J 0 bases, leaving 5 bases between the germline ends. CDR3 nucleotide sequence: TGTGCCAGCTCACCAAGCGGTAGCAATCAGCCCCAGCATTTT. This translates into CASSPSGSNQPQHF. Based on the CDR3 plus reference TRBV18 and TRBJ1-5, the full variable domain is NAGVMQNPRHLVRRRGQEARLRCSPMKGHSHVYWYRQLPEEGLKFMVYLQKENIIDESGMPKERFSAEFPKEGPSILRIQQVVRGDSAAYFCASSPSGSNQPQHFGDGTRLSIL.